This T cell receptor (beta chain) appears in the sequencing data of a study of Ad26.COV2.S vaccination and SARS-CoV-2 variants. Looked up from germline, CDR1 is MDHEN and CDR2 is SYDVKM. The CDR3 consists of 14 residues. V lost 6 bases, J lost 0 bases, and 11 bases lay in between. Treatment noted: some 20 received Ad26.COV2.S at low or high dose, single or two shots; roughly five received placebo; per-sample allocation not given. Collection of the samples took place on day 63 after the first injection of vaccine or placebo. TCRdb keeps only in-frame clones here, not all; method: immunoSEQ multiplex PCR. The table records roughly 500,000 clones, roughly 87% of them present only once. This clone appeared once.

Sequenced material: peripheral blood, taken in a trial of Ad26.COV2.S vaccine versus placebo. The chain has TRBV28 and TRBJ1-1; the D is unclear. This receptor was obtained from a person aged 18 to 59 who received the Ad26.COV2.S COVID-19 vaccine or a placebo. CDR3 region: CASSATPLNTEAFF. In DNA, the CDR3 is TGTGCCAGCAGCGCGACCCCATTGAACACTGAAGCTTTCTTT.